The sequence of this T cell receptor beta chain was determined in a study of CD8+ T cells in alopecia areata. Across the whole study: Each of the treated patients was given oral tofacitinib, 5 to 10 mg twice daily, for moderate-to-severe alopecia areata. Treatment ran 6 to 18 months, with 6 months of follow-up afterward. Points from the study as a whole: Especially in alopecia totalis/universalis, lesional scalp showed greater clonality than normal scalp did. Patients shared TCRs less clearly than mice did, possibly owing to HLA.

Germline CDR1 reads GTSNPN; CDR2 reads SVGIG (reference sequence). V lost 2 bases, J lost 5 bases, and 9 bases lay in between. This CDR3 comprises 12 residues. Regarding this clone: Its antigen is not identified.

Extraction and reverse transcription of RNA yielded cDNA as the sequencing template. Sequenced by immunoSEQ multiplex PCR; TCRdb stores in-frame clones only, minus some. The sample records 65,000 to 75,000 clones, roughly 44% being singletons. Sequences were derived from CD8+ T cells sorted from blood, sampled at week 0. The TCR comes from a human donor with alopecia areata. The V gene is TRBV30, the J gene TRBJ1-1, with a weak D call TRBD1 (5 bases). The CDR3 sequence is CAWSLGGTEAFF. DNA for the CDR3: TGTGCCTGGAGTTTGGGGGGGACTGAAGCTTTCTTT.